This T cell receptor beta chain originates from a study of technical replicates of blood from several donors. This table comes from immunoSEQ multiplex PCR, and its TCRdb copy is limited to in-frame clones, with some not included. The data hold about 70,000 clones, with approximately 95% observed a single time. Sequenced input: T cells isolated from PBMCs. This TCR was recovered from a human donor in good health.

CDR3 sequence: CASSLLAEHTDTQYF. The CDR3, as DNA: TGTGCCAGCAGTCTGTTAGCGGAGCACACAGATACGCAGTATTTT. V is TRBV28 and J is TRBJ2-3; a possible D gene is TRBD2 (6 bases). This CDR3 spans 15 amino acids. The V end lost 5 bases, the J end lost 2 bases, and 14 bases lay between the germline ends. Germline V gives CDR1 MDHEN, CDR2 SYDVKM.